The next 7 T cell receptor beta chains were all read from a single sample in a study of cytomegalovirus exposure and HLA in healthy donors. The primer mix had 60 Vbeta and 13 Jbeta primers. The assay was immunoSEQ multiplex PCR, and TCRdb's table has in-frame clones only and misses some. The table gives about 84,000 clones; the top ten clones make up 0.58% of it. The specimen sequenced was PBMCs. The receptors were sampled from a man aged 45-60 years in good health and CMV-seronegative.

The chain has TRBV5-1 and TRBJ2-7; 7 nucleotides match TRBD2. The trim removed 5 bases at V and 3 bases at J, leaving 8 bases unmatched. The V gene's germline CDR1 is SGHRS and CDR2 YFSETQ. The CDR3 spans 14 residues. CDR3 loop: CASRPGEGNYEQYF. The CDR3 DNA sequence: TGCGCCAGCAGGCCCGGGGAGGGTAACTACGAGCAGTACTTC.

Written as DNA, the CDR3 is TGTGCCAGCAACACAGGGGTCACTGAAGCTTTCTTT. It encodes CASNTGVTEAFF. The rearrangement joins TRBV5-6 to TRBJ1-1; 7 positions agree with TRBD1. This CDR3 contains 12 residues. With V trimmed by 6 bases and J by 4 bases, 3 bases remained unmatched. Germline V CDR1 and CDR2: SGHDT, YYEEEE.

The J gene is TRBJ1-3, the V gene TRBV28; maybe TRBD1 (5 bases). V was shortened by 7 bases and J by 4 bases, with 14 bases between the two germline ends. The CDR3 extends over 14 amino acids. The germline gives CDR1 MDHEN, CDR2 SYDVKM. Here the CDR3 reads CASTGGTDGNTIYF. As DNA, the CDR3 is TGTGCCAGCACCGGAGGGACGGACGGAAACACCATATATTTT.

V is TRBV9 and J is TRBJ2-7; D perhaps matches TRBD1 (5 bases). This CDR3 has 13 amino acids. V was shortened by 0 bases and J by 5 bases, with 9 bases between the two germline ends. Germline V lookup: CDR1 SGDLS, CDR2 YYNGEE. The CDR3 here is CASSVGQFNEQYF. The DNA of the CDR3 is TGTGCCAGCAGCGTAGGACAGTTTAACGAGCAGTACTTC.

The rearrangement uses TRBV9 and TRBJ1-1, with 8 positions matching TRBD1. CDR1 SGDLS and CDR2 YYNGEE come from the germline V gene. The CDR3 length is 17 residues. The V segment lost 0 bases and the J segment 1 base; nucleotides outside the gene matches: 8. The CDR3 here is CASSVASLGQANTEAFF. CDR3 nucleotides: TGTGCCAGCAGCGTAGCCTCTCTGGGACAGGCGAACACTGAAGCTTTCTTT.

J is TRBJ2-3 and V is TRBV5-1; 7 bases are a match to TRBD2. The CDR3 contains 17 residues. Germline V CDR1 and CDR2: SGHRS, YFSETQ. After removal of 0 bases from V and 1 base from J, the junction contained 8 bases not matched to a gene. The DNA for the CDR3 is TGCGCCAGCAGCTTGGCCCCGGGGGGATCAGGCACAGATACGCAGTATTTT. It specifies CASSLAPGGSGTDTQYF.

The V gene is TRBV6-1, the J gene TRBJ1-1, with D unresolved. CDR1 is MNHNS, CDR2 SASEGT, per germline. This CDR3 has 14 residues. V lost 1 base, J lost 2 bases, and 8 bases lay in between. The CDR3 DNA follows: TGTGCCAGCAGTGAAGTTCCCCTCAACACTGAAGCTTTCTTT. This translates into CASSEVPLNTEAFF.